This record concerns one TCR beta chain sequence. This clone's antigen is unknown. No much larger clone exists at a distance of one base, and base qualities are not known. The CDR3 regions of human TCRbeta chains were analyzed by immunosequencing. The published analysis was carried out like this. Repertoire TCRs were checked for matches against a reference library of SARS-CoV-2-specific TCRs that had been generated using the MIRA antigen-specificity platform. Breadth was defined as the fraction of unique TCRs that were SARS-CoV-2-associated, and depth was defined as the fraction of total T cells that were SARS-CoV-2-associated. Using the MIRA data, each spike-specific TCR was mapped to the spike region that the TCR reacts to and placed in a CD4 or CD8 class. Log10-transformed breadth and depth values were compared by one-way ANOVA with Sidak's multiple comparisons tests. The table was pulled from immuneACCESS by TCRdb, which kept in-frame rearrangements only. Such tables lose some clones; where checked, under half of the loss comes from unresolved V genes, and the rest has no known cause. D and trimming come from the DNA, and the V and J calls and clone size come from that table. The sample records almost 70,000 clones, about four fifths of which are singletons. The ten largest clonotypes hold around an eighth of the sample.

The time point tag for this specimen amounts to: about 28 days (+/-7) after the second vaccine dose. AZD1222 recipients given second doses at about 4 weeks or at about 12 weeks were pooled, since spike-specific TCR depth and breadth were not found to differ between the two schedules. Vaccinee samples came from UK trials COV001 and COV002, including a single-blind randomized controlled phase 2/3 trial of AZD1222 (ChAdOx1 nCoV-19) in healthy adults. For TCRbeta chain sequencing, PBMC samples from trial participants were taken at day 0 and at day 28 after the second dose. The data stem from a study of T cell responses to AZD1222 COVID-19 vaccine (dated by TCRdb to 2020 to 2023). Study-level background: TCR sequencing covered fewer than 250 trial participants: about 210 given two doses of AZD1222 and 26 given two doses of MenACWY control vaccine. Enrollment into the trials was organized by age into subgroups of 18-55, 56-69 and 70-plus years, and those subgroups contained 148, 28 and 57 TCR-sequenced participants, respectively.

Results the study describes overall, beyond this receptor: Because no samples from the day 14 peak response were available, repertoires could be characterized only after the peak T cell response. Most participants were white British and females outnumbered males, and the authors suggested that clonal diversity may have been underestimated. After two AZD1222 doses, both the breadth and the depth of spike-specific TCRs were significantly higher than at day 0 and than in MenACWY recipients. The vaccine-associated CD4 TCRs covered the entire spike protein, and the dominant responses fell in regions 160-218 and 743-854. Reportedly, close to half of the unique spike-specific TCRs recognized epitopes lying outside the regions that are mutated in the B.1.351 and B.1.1.7 variants. In the small 56-69-year group, the increase in depth fell short of significance, most likely because of low power. Only six AZD1222 recipients were SARS-CoV-2 seropositive at baseline, limiting conclusions about previously exposed vaccinees.

The CDR3 has 14 amino acids, counting the end cysteine and phenylalanine. CDR3 DNA is the only sequence kept; it has 42 bases, read in frame from the first base. CDR1 SGHNT and CDR2 YYREEE were looked up in the germline V gene (reference sequence). For this chain, trimming is 0 bases at the V end and 6 bases at the J end, and the number of junction bases without a gene match is 5. This sample comprised peripheral blood, obtained 28 days after the second AZD1222 dose. The chain couples TRBV5-4 to TRBJ1-2; the junction holds 7 bases that match TRBD1. This TCR was recovered from an adult who received the AZD1222 COVID-19 vaccine. The sequenced DNA: TGTGCCAGCAGCTTGGGCCAGGGGGAGAATGGCTACACCTTC. Translated, this gives CASSLGQGENGYTF.